The present T cell receptor beta chain was sequenced within a study of patients and donors after allogeneic stem cell transplantation. In TCRdb, the RT-PCR reads were re-called with MiXCR into one record per CDR3 protein. The profile shows approximately 29,000 distinct CDR3 sequences, around 35% of them singletons. CDR3 length: 15 amino acids. J lost 3 bases, V lost 3 bases, and 1 base had no gene match. Germline V gene lookup returns CDR1 SEHNR and CDR2 FQNEAQ (reference sequence). Sequencing was done on a sample of blood, either unsorted or a sorted T cell fraction (not recorded which). The source is a human donor who was either an allogeneic HSCT recipient or a stem cell or donor lymphocyte infusion donor (not recorded which). It is not recorded whose cells these are; they may come from a transplant donor. The chain combines TRBV7-9 with TRBJ2-1; 11 bases map to TRBD2. In DNA, the CDR3 is TGTGCCAGCAGCTTCGGGACTAGCGGCTACAATGAGCAGTTCTTC. This gives the protein CASSFGTSGYNEQFF.